The 30 T cell receptor beta chains listed next were all sequenced from one sample in a study of shared clonotypes between healthy human individuals. Sequenced by immunoSEQ multiplex PCR; TCRdb stores in-frame clones only, minus some. The sample lists some 2,400,000 clones; almost 96% were seen once. Material: naive CD4+ T cells sorted from blood. Subset specified: CD45RA+ positively selected. All receptors derive from a man between 18 and 29 years old in good health.

As to this clone: Other DNA sequences in the sample encode the same CDR3. The chain combines TRBV30 with TRBJ1-2; D may be TRBD1 (5 bases). The CDR3 contains 12 residues. Per germline, CDR1 GTSNPN and CDR2 SVGIG (reference sequence). V was trimmed by 4 bases and J by 4 bases, leaving 10 bases between them. CDR3 amino acids: CAWTGTVYGYTF. CDR3 DNA: TGTGCCTGGACTGGGACGGTCTATGGCTACACCTTC.

The chain recombines TRBV27 with TRBJ2-1, with TRBD1 matching over 10 bases. V lost 0 bases to trimming and J lost 8 bases; unmatched junction nucleotides: 1. CDR1 is MNHEY, CDR2 SMNVEV, per germline (reference sequence). This CDR3 has 14 residues. The CDR3 DNA reads as TGTGCCAGCAGTTTATCGGACAGGGGGTATGAGCAGTTCTTC. This translates into CASSLSDRGYEQFF.

V is TRBV7-2 and J is TRBJ2-7; D possibly corresponds to TRBD1 (6 bases). CDR1 is SGHTA and CDR2 is FQGNSA in the germline V gene. The CDR3 is 11 amino acids. V dropped 8 bases and J dropped 7 bases, with 12 bases sitting between them. The CDR3 coding sequence is TGTGCCAGCGCCAACAGGGCTGAGCAGTACTTC. Translated, it gives CASANRAEQYF.

Worth noting for this clone: The same CDR3 can be traced to other DNA sequences in this sample. The rearrangement links TRBV7-9 to TRBJ2-3; D is undetermined. Trimming took 5 bases from V and 0 from J, leaving 3 bases between them. This CDR3 has 12 residues. Germline V CDR1 and CDR2: SEHNR, FQNEAQ (reference sequence). CDR3 protein: CASSRSTDTQYF. The CDR3 DNA reads as TGTGCCAGCAGCCGTAGCACAGATACGCAGTATTTT.

The CDR3 loop reads CASSLVTADYGYTF. In DNA, the CDR3 is TGTGCCAGCAGCTTAGTCACGGCCGACTATGGCTACACCTTC. The rearrangement uses TRBV7-2 and TRBJ1-2; D remains ambiguous. The V end was cut by 1 base, the J end by 3 bases, with 9 bases between. Germline lookup yields CDR1 SGHTA and CDR2 FQGNSA. This CDR3 spans 14 amino acids.

The V gene is TRBV6-6, the J gene TRBJ2-3, with D possibly TRBD1 on 5 matching bases. This CDR3 is built from 14 residues. The V gene's germline CDR1 is MNHNY and CDR2 SVGAGI (reference sequence). V lost 7 bases, J lost 1 base, and 12 bases lay in between. CDR3 protein: CASTSRDGTDTQYF. CDR3 sequence (DNA): TGTGCCAGCACCTCCAGGGATGGCACAGATACGCAGTATTTT.

This chain uses TRBV7-2 with TRBJ1-5; TRBD1 aligns across 9 bases. V was clipped by 2 bases and J by 6 bases; unmatched bases: 5. Germline V CDR1 and CDR2: SGHTA, FQGNSA. The CDR3 has 15 amino acids. CDR3 coding DNA: TGTGCCAGCAGCTTACCCGGGACAGGGAGTCAGCCCCAGCATTTT. This gives the protein CASSLPGTGSQPQHF.

This clone was detected once. V and J are TRBV7-9 and TRBJ2-1, with 8 bases fitting TRBD2. CDR1 and CDR2 from the germline V gene are SEHNR and FQNEAQ (reference sequence). The length of the CDR3 is 18 residues. V gave up 5 bases and J gave up 6 bases; unmatched junction bases: 18. The CDR3 region has the DNA TGTGCCAGCAGCCCTCAGCAGCAGAGAAGCGGGAGTGGCAATGAGCAGTTCTTC. It specifies CASSPQQQRSGSGNEQFF.

The chain is built from TRBV28 and TRBJ2-2; D tentatively fits TRBD1 or TRBD2 (5 bases each). V was cut by 5 bases and J by 1 base, with 11 bases left in between. CDR1 and CDR2 (germline): MDHEN, SYDVKM. The CDR3 loop spans 15 amino acids. The CDR3 region is CASSEPRGNTGELFF. CDR3 coding DNA: TGTGCCAGCAGTGAGCCGAGGGGGAACACCGGGGAGCTGTTTTTT.

The chain employs TRBV5-1 and TRBJ1-1; no clear D. V shed 9 bases and J shed 2 bases, with 17 bases lying between them. The CDR3 is 14 residues long. Germline V gives CDR1 SGHRS, CDR2 YFSETQ. The CDR3 loop reads CATTSTVGNTEAFF. The CDR3 region has the DNA TGCGCCACCACGTCTACGGTGGGAAACACTGAAGCTTTCTTT.

This chain links TRBV6-1 with TRBJ2-3; D is ambiguous. Per the germline V gene, CDR1 is MNHNS and CDR2 is SASEGT. The CDR3 runs to 12 residues. Trimming cost V 2 bases and J 2 bases, with 2 bases left between them. The CDR3, as DNA: TGTGCCAGCAGTGAACACACAGATACGCAGTATTTT. Its translation is CASSEHTDTQYF.

V is TRBV28 and J is TRBJ1-2; TRBD1 matches 9 bases. V was clipped by 6 bases and J by 8 bases; unmatched bases: 10. The germline V gene encodes CDR1 MDHEN and CDR2 SYDVKM. CDR3 length: 14 amino acids. This chain's CDR3 is CASRLGQGETGYTF. CDR3 DNA: TGTGCCAGCAGACTGGGACAGGGTGAAACGGGCTACACCTTC.

V gene TRBV5-1 combines with J gene TRBJ2-1, with 9 nucleotides matching TRBD1. The V and J ends lost 4 bases and 1 base, in that order; junction bases with no gene match: 6. Germline CDR1 and CDR2: SGHRS and YFSETQ. This CDR3 region has 16 residues. In DNA, the CDR3 is TGCGCCAGCAGCCCGGGACAGGGAGGGTCCTACAATGAGCAGTTCTTC. The encoded protein is CASSPGQGGSYNEQFF.

V is TRBV11-3 and J is TRBJ2-2; TRBD2 agrees at 9 bases. CDR1 and CDR2 from the germline V gene are SGHNT and YENEEA. This CDR3 spans 18 amino acids. V was pared by 5 bases and J by 4 bases, with 14 bases of the junction left unmatched. The CDR3 loop is CASSPWLGRGGGTGELFF. The CDR3 DNA sequence: TGTGCCAGCAGCCCTTGGCTTGGGCGGGGGGGCGGCACCGGGGAGCTGTTTTTT. The variable domain in full, with the rest retrieved from reference TRBV11-3 and TRBJ2-2, is EAGVVQSPRYKIIEKKQPVAFWCNPISGHNTLYWYLQNLGQGPELLIRYENEEAVDDSQLPKDRFSAERLKGVDSTLKIQPAELGDSAVYLCASSPWLGRGGGTGELFFGEGSRLTVL.

The chain recombines TRBV29-1 with TRBJ1-2; TRBD1 matches at 10 bases. Germline V gene lookup returns CDR1 SQVTM and CDR2 ANQGSEA. Losses at the gene ends were 5 bases for V and 8 bases for J; bases not matched to a gene: 5. The CDR3 consists of 12 residues. The CDR3 sequence is CSVRQGAVGYTF. The CDR3, as DNA: TGCAGCGTTAGACAGGGGGCAGTGGGCTACACCTTC.

The genes are TRBV19 and TRBJ1-4; D is possibly TRBD1 (5 bases). The CDR3 runs to 16 residues. V gave up 5 bases and J gave up 8 bases, with 21 bases separating them. Per germline, CDR1 LNHDA and CDR2 SQIVND (reference sequence). For the CDR3, the DNA is TGTGCCAGTAGTGATTTTGGGGACGCCAGTGGCGAAAAACTGTTTTTT. Amino acids: CASSDFGDASGEKLFF.

The rearrangement joins TRBV6-6 to TRBJ2-3; D remains unclear. This CDR3 contains 15 residues. Between the trimmed V and J ends, which lost 0 bases and 5 bases, there was a span of 12 bases. From germline, CDR1 is MNHNY and CDR2 SVGAGI (reference sequence). The CDR3 sequence: CASSYSGLPRDTQYF. DNA for the CDR3: TGTGCCAGCAGTTACTCTGGGTTACCGAGAGATACGCAGTATTTT.

V usage is TRBV6-5 and J usage is TRBJ2-1; 8 bases map to TRBD2. Germline values: CDR1 MNHEY, CDR2 SVGAGI. This CDR3 comprises 14 residues. J was trimmed by 7 bases and V by 7 bases; bases with no gene match: 9. The CDR3 bases are TGTGCCAGCACCCCGGGACTAGAGAAGAATGAGCAGTTCTTC. It codes for CASTPGLEKNEQFF.

In this sample, this clone turned up once. The chain joins TRBV5-1 to TRBJ2-2; a weak D match, TRBD1 (6 bases). The CDR3 covers 15 residues. Trimming took off 6 bases at V and 0 bases at J, with 12 bases between the two ends. CDR1 SGHRS and CDR2 YFSETQ come from the germline V gene. The CDR3 sequence is CASKQGTANTGELFF. In nucleotides, the CDR3 is TGCGCCAGCAAACAGGGAACCGCGAACACCGGGGAGCTGTTTTTT.

The V call is TRBV11-2, the J call TRBJ2-7; D may be TRBD1 or TRBD2 (6 bases each). V lost 4 bases to trimming and J lost 5 bases, with 21 bases between them. Germline CDR1 reads SGHAT; CDR2 reads FQNNGV. The CDR3 has 16 amino acids. This CDR3 is CASSSLTGGQTHEQYF. CDR3 bases: TGTGCCAGCAGCTCGCTCACCGGGGGCCAAACCCACGAGCAGTACTTC.

To note about this clone: Other DNA sequences in this sample translate to the same CDR3. The chain employs TRBV6-5 and TRBJ1-3, with D hard to call. This CDR3 spans 14 amino acids. V lost 5 bases to trimming and J lost 0 bases, with 8 bases between them. Germline V gene data show CDR1 as MNHEY and CDR2 as SVGAGI. CDR3 DNA: TGTGCCAGCAGTCCGGCCGGCTCTGGAAACACCATATATTTT. This gives the protein CASSPAGSGNTIYF.

This rearrangement joins TRBV7-9 to TRBJ1-4, with D perhaps TRBD1 (6 bases). Germline V gene data show CDR1 as SEHNR and CDR2 as FQNEAQ (reference sequence). The CDR3 is 15 amino acids. Trimming shortened V by 5 bases and J by 8 bases, and 18 bases separated the two germline ends. The CDR3 bases are TGTGCCAGCAGCCCTCAGGGGAATGGAAGGGAAAAACTGTTTTTT. This translates into CASSPQGNGREKLFF.

This rearrangement joins TRBV5-1 to TRBJ2-7; 7 bases are shared with TRBD1. J gave up 2 bases and V 4 bases, and 9 bases lay outside the gene matches. Germline CDR1 and CDR2: SGHRS and YFSETQ. The CDR3 is made up of 15 amino acids. CDR3 residues: CASSPLGQFTYEQYF. The CDR3 bases are TGCGCCAGCAGCCCGCTGGGACAGTTCACCTACGAGCAGTACTTC.

This chain links TRBV1 with TRBJ1-6; no DNA check was done on the table's D call, TRBD1. TRBV1 is recorded as a pseudogene. The CDR3 contains 18 residues. In DNA, the CDR3 is TGCACCAGCAGCCAAGATCGATTCGGGACAGGGGGCAATTCACCCCTCCACTTT. It translates to CTSSQDRFGTGGNSPLHF.

This clone has a single count. The sample carries other DNA sequences with the same CDR3. This chain links TRBV2 with TRBJ2-3, with 10 bases identical to TRBD1. CDR3 length: 15 amino acids. Trimming cost V 5 bases and J 4 bases; bases outside gene matches: 6. Germline CDR1 reads SNHLY; CDR2 reads FYNNEI. CDR3 in DNA: TGTGCCAGCAGTTCCGGGACAGGGGCCGCAGATACGCAGTATTTT. Encoded protein: CASSSGTGAADTQYF.

The CDR3 coding sequence is TGTGCCAGCAGCTTAGTTGGTAGTTACTACGAGCAGTACTTC. Translation gives CASSLVGSYYEQYF. The chain joins TRBV7-2 to TRBJ2-7, with D unclear. The CDR3 contains 14 residues. From germline, CDR1 is SGHTA and CDR2 FQGNSA. The ends were cut back, 1 base at V and 3 bases at J, with 10 bases in the middle.

The genes are TRBV5-4 and TRBJ1-5; 8 bases map to TRBD1. CDR1 and CDR2 (germline): SGHNT, YYREEE (reference sequence). V dropped 4 bases and J dropped 0; count of bases not matched to a gene: 12. The CDR3 runs to 18 residues. As DNA, the CDR3 is TGTGCCAGCAGCCAAGATCCCGGACAGGGCGATAGCAATCAGCCCCAGCATTTT. This encodes CASSQDPGQGDSNQPQHF. The variable domain in full, with the rest retrieved from reference TRBV5-4 and TRBJ1-5, is ETGVTQSPTHLIKTRGQQVTLRCSSQSGHNTVSWYQQALGQGPQFIFQYYREEENGRGNFPPRFSGLQFPNYSSELNVNALELDDSALYLCASSQDPGQGDSNQPQHFGDGTRLSIL.

The chain has TRBV10-2 and TRBJ2-5; 12 bases line up with TRBD2. The J segment lost 2 bases and the V segment lost 6 bases, leaving 7 bases of the junction unmatched. The germline V gene has CDR1 WSHSY and CDR2 SAAADI. The CDR3 consists of 16 residues. The chain's CDR3 is CASRGIGLAGQETQYF. CDR3 nucleotide sequence: TGCGCCAGCAGAGGTATTGGACTAGCGGGGCAAGAGACCCAGTACTTC.

This chain's CDR3 is CASSERDRGSFQPQHF. CDR3 DNA: TGTGCCAGCAGTGAAAGGGACAGGGGGTCTTTCCAGCCCCAGCATTTT. J is TRBJ1-5 and V is TRBV6-1; 11 nucleotides align to TRBD1. CDR3 length: 16 residues. Germline V gene lookup returns CDR1 MNHNS and CDR2 SASEGT. J gave up 7 bases and V 2 bases, and 7 bases lay outside the gene matches.

This chain joins TRBV5-1 and TRBJ2-3, with 9 nucleotides matching TRBD2. Per germline, CDR1 SGHRS and CDR2 YFSETQ. Trimming took 6 bases from V and 3 from J; bases not matched to a gene: 5. The CDR3 length is 14 residues. CDR3 DNA: TGCGCCAGCACTAGCGGGATGAGTACAGATACGCAGTATTTT. It is translated as CASTSGMSTDTQYF.